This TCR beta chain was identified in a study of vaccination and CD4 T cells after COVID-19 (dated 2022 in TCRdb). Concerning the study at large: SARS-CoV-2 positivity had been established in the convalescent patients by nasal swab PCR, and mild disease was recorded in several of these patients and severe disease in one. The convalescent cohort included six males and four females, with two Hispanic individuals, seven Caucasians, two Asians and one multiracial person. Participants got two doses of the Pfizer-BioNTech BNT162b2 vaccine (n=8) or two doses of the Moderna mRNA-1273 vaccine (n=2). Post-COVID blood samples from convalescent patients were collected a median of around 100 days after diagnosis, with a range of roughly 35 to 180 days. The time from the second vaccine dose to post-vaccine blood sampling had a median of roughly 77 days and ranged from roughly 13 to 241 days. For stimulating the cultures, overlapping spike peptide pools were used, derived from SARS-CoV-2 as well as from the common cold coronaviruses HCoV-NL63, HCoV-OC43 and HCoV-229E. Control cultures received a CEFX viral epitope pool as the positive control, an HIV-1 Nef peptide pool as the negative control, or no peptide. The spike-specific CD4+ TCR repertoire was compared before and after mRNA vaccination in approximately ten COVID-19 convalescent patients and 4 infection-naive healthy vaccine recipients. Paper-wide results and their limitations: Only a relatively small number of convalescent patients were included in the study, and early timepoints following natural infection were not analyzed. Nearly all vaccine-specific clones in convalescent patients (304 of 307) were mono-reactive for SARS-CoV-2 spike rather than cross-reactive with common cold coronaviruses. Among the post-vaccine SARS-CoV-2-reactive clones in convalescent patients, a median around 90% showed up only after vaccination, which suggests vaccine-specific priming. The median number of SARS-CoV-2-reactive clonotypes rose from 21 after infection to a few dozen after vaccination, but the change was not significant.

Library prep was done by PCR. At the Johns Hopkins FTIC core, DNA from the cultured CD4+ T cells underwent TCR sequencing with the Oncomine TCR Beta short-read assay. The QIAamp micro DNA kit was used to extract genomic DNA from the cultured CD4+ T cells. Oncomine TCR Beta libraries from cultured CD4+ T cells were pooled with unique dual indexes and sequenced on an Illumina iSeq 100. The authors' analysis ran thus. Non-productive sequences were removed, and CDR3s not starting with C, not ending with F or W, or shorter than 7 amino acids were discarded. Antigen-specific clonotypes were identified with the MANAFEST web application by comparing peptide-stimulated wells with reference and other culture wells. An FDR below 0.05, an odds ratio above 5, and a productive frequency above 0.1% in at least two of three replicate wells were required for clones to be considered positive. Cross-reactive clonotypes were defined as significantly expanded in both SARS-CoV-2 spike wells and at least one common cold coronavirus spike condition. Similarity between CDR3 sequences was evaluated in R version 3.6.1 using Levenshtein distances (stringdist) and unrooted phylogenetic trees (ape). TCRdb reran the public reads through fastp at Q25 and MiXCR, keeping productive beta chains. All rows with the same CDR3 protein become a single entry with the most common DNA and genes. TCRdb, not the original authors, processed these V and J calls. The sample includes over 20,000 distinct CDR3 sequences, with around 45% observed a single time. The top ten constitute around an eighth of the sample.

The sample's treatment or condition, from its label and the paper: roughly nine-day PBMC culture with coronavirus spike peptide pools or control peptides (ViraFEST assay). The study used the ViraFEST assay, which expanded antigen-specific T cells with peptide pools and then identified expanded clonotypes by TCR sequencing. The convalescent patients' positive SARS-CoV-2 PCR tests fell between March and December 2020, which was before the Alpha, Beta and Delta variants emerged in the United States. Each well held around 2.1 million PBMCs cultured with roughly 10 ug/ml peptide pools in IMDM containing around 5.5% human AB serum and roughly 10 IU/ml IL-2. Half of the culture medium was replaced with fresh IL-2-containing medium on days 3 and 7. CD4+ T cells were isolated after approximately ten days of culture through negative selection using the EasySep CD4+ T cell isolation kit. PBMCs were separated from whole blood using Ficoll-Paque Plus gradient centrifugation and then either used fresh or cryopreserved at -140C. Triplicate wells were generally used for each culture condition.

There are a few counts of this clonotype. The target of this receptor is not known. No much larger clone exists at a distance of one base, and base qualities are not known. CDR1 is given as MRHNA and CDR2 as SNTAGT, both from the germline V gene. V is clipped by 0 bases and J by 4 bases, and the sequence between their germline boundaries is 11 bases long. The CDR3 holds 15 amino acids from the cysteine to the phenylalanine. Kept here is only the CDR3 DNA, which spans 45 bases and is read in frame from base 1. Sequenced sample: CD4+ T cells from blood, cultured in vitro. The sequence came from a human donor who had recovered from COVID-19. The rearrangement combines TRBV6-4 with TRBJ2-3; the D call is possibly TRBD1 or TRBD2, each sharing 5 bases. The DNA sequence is TGTGCCAGCAGTGACTCCGGGATGGGGGCAGATACGCAGTATTTT. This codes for CASSDSGMGADTQYF.